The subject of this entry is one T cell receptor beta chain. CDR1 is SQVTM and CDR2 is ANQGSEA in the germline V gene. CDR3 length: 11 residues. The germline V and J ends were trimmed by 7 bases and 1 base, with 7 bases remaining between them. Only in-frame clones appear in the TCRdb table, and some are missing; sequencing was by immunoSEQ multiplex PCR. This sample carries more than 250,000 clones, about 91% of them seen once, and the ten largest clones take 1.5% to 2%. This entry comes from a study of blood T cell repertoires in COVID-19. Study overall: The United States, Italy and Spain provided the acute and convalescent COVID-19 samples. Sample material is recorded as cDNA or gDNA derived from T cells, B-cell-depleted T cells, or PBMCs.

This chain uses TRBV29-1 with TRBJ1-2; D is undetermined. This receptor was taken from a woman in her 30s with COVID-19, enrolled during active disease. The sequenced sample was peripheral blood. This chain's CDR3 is CSGGSNYGYTF. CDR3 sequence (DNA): TGCAGCGGCGGGAGTAACTATGGCTACACCTTC.